This T cell receptor beta chain was captured by sequencing in a study of CD8+CD57+ T cells in acquired aplastic anemia. Overall study: The average for DNA from sorted CD4+ and CD8+ cells was approximately 3.2 ug.

The CDR3 length is 13 residues. Trimming shortened V by 0 bases and J by 4 bases, and 3 bases separated the two germline ends. CDR1 is MNHNS, CDR2 SASEGT, per germline. Patients selected for sequencing had displayed CD8+CD57+ cell expansion by flow cytometry. A note on this clonotype: Its antigen is not known.

Genomic DNA provided the template from which TCR beta VDJ and CDR3 profiles were obtained. TCRdb fed the reads into MiXCR, producing one record per CDR3 protein. The sample has some 150,000 distinct CDR3 sequences; over 70% are singletons. Study-level findings and limits: Patients and controls shared roughly 31 CD8+ CDR3 sequences, highly expressed in patients.

This sequence was found in a human donor with aplastic anemia. The V gene is TRBV6-1, the J gene TRBJ1-4; D is unresolved. Material for sequencing was sorted CD4+, CD8+, or CD8+CD57+ T cells (not recorded which) from PBMCs. In DNA form, the CDR3 reads TGTGCCAGCAGTGAAGCGGATAATGAAAAACTGTTTTTT. Translating gives CASSEADNEKLFF.